This TCR beta chain was documented in a study of blood T cell repertoires in COVID-19. Background on the study: The study drew acute and convalescent COVID-19 samples from the United States, Italy and Spain. Sample material is recorded as cDNA or gDNA derived from T cells, B-cell-depleted T cells, or PBMCs.

This clone was seen once. Clones were sequenced by immunoSEQ multiplex PCR, and TCRdb holds only the in-frame ones, with some missing. The data hold about 120,000 clones, with about nine tenths observed a single time. The germline V gene has CDR1 SGHKS and CDR2 YYEKEE (reference sequence). Trimming removed 2 bases at V and 0 bases at J, with 14 bases between. This CDR3 has 16 residues. The rearrangement joins TRBV5-5 to TRBJ1-1, with a weak D call TRBD1 (5 bases). Specimen: peripheral blood. This receptor was obtained from a human donor with active COVID-19. The donor label of this sample is uncertain. The CDR3 DNA reads TGTGCCAGCAGCTTCCTGGGCGGGACGGTGAACACTGAAGCTTTCTTT. This encodes CASSFLGGTVNTEAFF.